Listed here is a single T cell receptor beta chain. This sample stems from a study of T cell responses to AZD1222 COVID-19 vaccine. Clones were read by immunoSEQ multiplex PCR, and TCRdb kept only the in-frame ones, dropping some. The top ten hold approximately 9.6% of the sample, which has more than 95,000 clones, about 90% seen once. Germline CDR1 SGHRS, CDR2 YFSETQ. CDR3 length: 15 amino acids. V gave up 3 bases and J gave up 8 bases; unmatched junction bases: 13. Sequences were derived from peripheral blood, sampled on day 0 of AZD1222 vaccination. The genes are TRBV5-1 and TRBJ1-2; 7 bases match TRBD1. The receptor was isolated from an adult in good health. The CDR3 here is CASSSEPGTDRGYTF. The CDR3 DNA follows: TGCGCCAGCAGCTCAGAACCCGGGACAGATAGGGGCTACACCTTC. Together with reference TRBV5-1 and TRBJ1-2, the CDR3 gives the full variable domain: KAGVTQTPRYLIKTRGQQVTLSCSPISGHRSVSWYQQTPGQGLQFLFEYFSETQRNKGNFPGRFSGRQFSNSRSEMNVSTLELGDSALYLCASSSEPGTDRGYTFGSGTRLTVV.